The present entry profiles one T cell receptor (beta chain) with its context. Its target is not known. The assay was immunoSEQ multiplex PCR, and TCRdb's table has in-frame clones only and misses some. The data show roughly 2,300,000 clones, with 80% to 95% seen just once and around 0.4% held by the top ten. The data stem from a study of shared clonotypes between healthy human individuals. Study information: Two female and a few male donors aged 18 to 49 were enrolled. Study conclusions and caveats: An effect of sequencing depth on clonotype sharing among donors was expected. Generation probability values for non-shared clonotypes were lower than those for clonotypes shared by all four donors.

This receptor was taken from a young man in good health. Some clones in this sample may be carry-over from other donors' samples. The material sequenced was naive CD4+ T cells from PBMCs. Described subset: CD45RA+ positively selected.

The CDR3: CASSETIGTGDTQYF. The CDR3, as DNA: TGTGCCAGCAGTGAAACCATAGGTACAGGAGATACGCAGTATTTT. The rearrangement uses TRBV6-1 and TRBJ2-3; weak D call: TRBD1 (5 bases). The CDR3 is 15 amino acids. Per the germline V gene, CDR1 is MNHNS and CDR2 is SASEGT. Deletions cut 2 bases from V and 5 bases from J, with 14 bases between.